This T cell receptor (beta chain) was documented in a study of blood T cell repertoires in COVID-19. Study-level information: The study drew acute and convalescent COVID-19 samples from the United States, Italy and Spain. T cells, B-cell-depleted T cells, or PBMCs provided the cDNA or gDNA that served as material.

CDR1 and CDR2 (germline): SGHKS, YYEKEE (reference sequence). The CDR3 contains 16 residues. Trimming removed 1 base at V and 1 base at J, with 14 bases between. In the original processing: For nucleated cells, counts were estimated from reference gene primer amplification. Sequenced by immunoSEQ multiplex PCR; TCRdb stores in-frame clones only, minus some. V and J calls and clone size come straight from that table; D and trimming were deduced from the DNA. Of approximately 670,000 clones in the sample, about 87% were seen once. The TCR comes from a young woman with acute or convalescent COVID-19. Material: peripheral blood. The V and J genes are TRBV5-5 and TRBJ1-2; no definite D call. The CDR3 loop reads CASSLNSIPSNYGYTF. The DNA for the CDR3 is TGTGCCAGCAGCTTGAACAGCATTCCAAGTAACTATGGCTACACCTTC. Variable domain in full (rest from reference TRBV5-5 and TRBJ1-2): DAGVTQSPTHLIKTRGQQVTLRCSPISGHKSVSWYQQVLGQGPQFIFQYYEKEERGRGNFPDRFSARQFPNYSSELNVNALLLGDSALYLCASSLNSIPSNYGYTFGSGTRLTVV.